A single sample is the source of the 17 T cell receptor beta chains below, sequenced in a study of control samples from healthy donors and cancer patients. TCRdb's table, derived via immunoSEQ multiplex PCR, lists solely in-frame clones and lacks some. The repertoire holds 110,000 to 150,000 clones, with about 90% as singletons. The material sequenced was blood. The receptors originated from a man between 18 and 29 years old in good health.

The chain carries TRBV6-5 and TRBJ1-1; tentative D call: TRBD1 (5 bases). Germline lookup yields CDR1 MNHEY and CDR2 SVGAGI. This CDR3 is built from 14 residues. Between the trimmed V and J ends, which lost 2 bases and 1 base, there was a span of 8 bases. This CDR3 is CASSYGGQNTEAFF. The CDR3 DNA sequence: TGTGCCAGCAGTTACGGCGGACAGAACACTGAAGCTTTCTTT.

This clone occurred a few times. This chain links TRBV7-9 with TRBJ1-5; 8 bases fit TRBD1. The CDR3 has 14 amino acids. Germline trimming cut 2 bases from V and 5 bases from J; bases unmatched to any gene: 2. From germline, CDR1 is SEHNR and CDR2 FQNEAQ (reference sequence). CDR3 sequence (DNA): TGTGCCAGCAGCTTATCAGGGGGCGATCAGCCCCAGCATTTT. Protein product: CASSLSGGDQPQHF. Together with reference TRBV7-9 and TRBJ1-5, the CDR3 gives the full variable domain: DTGVSQNPRHKITKRGQNVTFRCDPISEHNRLYWYRQTLGQGPEFLTYFQNEAQLEKSRLLSDRFSAERPKGSFSTLEIQRTEQGDSAMYLCASSLSGGDQPQHFGDGTRLSIL.

The rearrangement joins TRBV7-3 to TRBJ2-3, with 9 bases fitting TRBD1. Trimming removed 5 bases from V and 1 base from J; junction bases left unmatched: 4. Germline-derived CDR1 and CDR2 are SGHTA and FQGTGA. The CDR3 spans 15 residues. The CDR3 reads CASSLTGGGTDTQYF. Here the CDR3 DNA reads TGTGCCAGCAGCCTCACAGGGGGCGGCACAGATACGCAGTATTTT.

The V gene is TRBV5-1, the J gene TRBJ1-1; unclear D gene. This CDR3 has 14 amino acids. V gave up 4 bases and J gave up 3 bases, with 13 bases separating them. Per the germline V gene, CDR1 is SGHRS and CDR2 is YFSETQ. CDR3 residues: CASSLSMVDTEAFF. The CDR3 region has the DNA TGCGCCAGCAGCCTGAGTATGGTTGACACTGAAGCTTTCTTT.

This chain links TRBV6-1 with TRBJ2-7, with D tentatively TRBD1 (8 bases). Trimming removed 3 bases from V and 4 bases from J, with 19 bases in between. The CDR3 runs 16 residues. Germline CDR1 is MNHNS and CDR2 is SASEGT. The CDR3 coding sequence is TGTGCCAGCAGTGAGACAGGGGTCGGGGGGAAGTACGAGCAGTACTTC. Translation gives CASSETGVGGKYEQYF.

The chain uses TRBV25-1 and TRBJ1-2; D may be TRBD1 (6 bases). Germline V gene data show CDR1 as MGHDK and CDR2 as SYGVNS. The ends were cut back, 7 bases at V and 3 bases at J, with 12 bases in the middle. This CDR3 comprises 13 residues. The CDR3 DNA sequence: TGTGCCAGCAAGGGCGGGGGCGACTATGGCTACACCTTC. This gives the protein CASKGGGDYGYTF.

The rearrangement links TRBV28 to TRBJ1-2, with D perhaps matching TRBD1 (5 bases). V was shortened by 7 bases and J by 6 bases, with 12 bases between the two germline ends. Per the germline V gene, CDR1 is MDHEN and CDR2 is SYDVKM. CDR3 size: 12 residues. In nucleotides, the CDR3 is TGTGCCAGCACCGTGACAGCGAATGGCTACACCTTC. This translates into CASTVTANGYTF.

A few counts support this clone. CDR3 amino acids: CASSEKGYDQPQHF. CDR3 coding DNA: TGCGCCAGCAGTGAGAAGGGCTACGATCAGCCCCAGCATTTT. The rearrangement links TRBV10-2 to TRBJ1-5, with D uncertain. Trimming left V 2 bases short and J 5 bases short, with 10 bases between. Germline CDR1 is WSHSY and CDR2 is SAAADI. The length of the CDR3 is 14 residues.

This chain links TRBV4-1 with TRBJ1-6; D call uncertain. The germline V gene has CDR1 MGHRA and CDR2 YSYEKL. Between the trimmed V and J ends, which lost 1 base and 10 bases, there was a span of 14 bases. The CDR3 spans 15 residues. The CDR3 sequence is CASSQVYRDRSPLHF. Written as DNA, the CDR3 is TGCGCCAGCAGCCAAGTTTACCGGGATCGGTCACCCCTCCACTTT.

The chain joins TRBV9 to TRBJ2-6; maybe TRBD1 (6 bases). V was pared by 3 bases and J by 0 bases, with 19 bases between. Germline lookup yields CDR1 SGDLS and CDR2 YYNGEE. This CDR3 has 19 amino acids. The CDR3 sequence is CASSADSPNPLSGANVLTF. Written as DNA, the CDR3 is TGTGCCAGCAGCGCGGACAGTCCCAACCCCCTCTCTGGGGCCAACGTCCTGACTTTC.

This chain links TRBV19 with TRBJ1-5, with 8 positions matching TRBD1. Germline loops: CDR1 LNHDA, CDR2 SQIVND (reference sequence). The junction had 9 bases not matched to a gene; V was cut back by 6 bases and J by 2 bases. This CDR3 is built from 16 residues. CDR3 nucleotides: TGTGCCAGTAGGGCAGGGGGCCGTACGGGCAATCAGCCCCAGCATTTT. This translates into CASRAGGRTGNQPQHF.

The sample holds one count of this clone. V is TRBV11-3 and J is TRBJ2-3; 14 bases align to TRBD2. The CDR3 contains 17 residues. V dropped 5 bases and J dropped 2; count of bases not matched to a gene: 6. The V gene's germline CDR1 is SGHNT and CDR2 YENEEA. Here the CDR3 reads CASSLGLAGGHTDTQYF. In DNA form, the CDR3 reads TGTGCCAGCAGCCTCGGACTAGCGGGGGGTCACACAGATACGCAGTATTTT. Full variable domain (missing parts from reference TRBV11-3 and TRBJ2-3): EAGVVQSPRYKIIEKKQPVAFWCNPISGHNTLYWYLQNLGQGPELLIRYENEEAVDDSQLPKDRFSAERLKGVDSTLKIQPAELGDSAVYLCASSLGLAGGHTDTQYFGPGTRLTVL.

V and J are TRBV4-2 and TRBJ1-1; D is undetermined. The V gene's germline CDR1 is LGHNA and CDR2 YNFKEQ. V was pared by 6 bases and J by 1 base, with 9 bases between. This CDR3 is 13 amino acids long. CDR3: CASSPVGNTEAFF. CDR3 sequence (DNA): TGTGCCAGCAGTCCAGTGGGGAACACTGAAGCTTTCTTT.

The chain carries TRBV6-6 and TRBJ1-2; D is unclear. The ends were cut back, 2 bases at V and 5 bases at J, with 9 bases in the middle. The CDR3 has 13 residues. Germline CDR1 reads MNHNY; CDR2 reads SVGAGI (reference sequence). CDR3 protein: CASSYLDEYGYTF. Written as DNA, the CDR3 is TGTGCCAGCAGTTACCTGGACGAGTATGGCTACACCTTC.

This clone showed up just once. This rearrangement joins TRBV28 to TRBJ2-3, with 8 bases matching TRBD2. The CDR3 loop spans 17 amino acids. The V gene end was trimmed by 3 bases and the J gene end by 2 bases; junction bases not matched to a gene: 10. Germline V gene data show CDR1 as MDHEN and CDR2 as SYDVKM. In DNA, the CDR3 is TGTGCCAGCAGTTTCCATGTCAAGCGGGGGTCCACAGATACGCAGTATTTT. Encoded protein: CASSFHVKRGSTDTQYF.

This sequence joins TRBV24-1 and TRBJ2-1; D is unresolved. V was shortened by 3 bases and J by 4 bases, with 3 bases between the two germline ends. Germline assignment: CDR1 KGHDR and CDR2 SFDVKD. The length of the CDR3 is 12 residues. The CDR3 region has the DNA TGTGCCACCAGTGATGAATACAATGAGCAGTTCTTC. Its translation: CATSDEYNEQFF.

The DNA of the CDR3 is TGTGCCAGCAGTTACTCGATGGAGGGTATCGGGGAGCTGTTTTTT. This gives the protein CASSYSMEGIGELFF. The chain employs TRBV6-5 and TRBJ2-2, with a tentative D call TRBD2 (6 bases). This CDR3 is built from 15 residues. From germline, CDR1 is MNHEY and CDR2 SVGAGI. The ends were cut back, 0 bases at V and 7 bases at J, with 12 bases in the middle.